The 19 T cell receptor beta chains below come from one sample, sequenced in a study of T cell responses to AZD1222 COVID-19 vaccine. The repertoire was sequenced with immunoSEQ multiplex PCR; TCRdb's copy has only in-frame clones and lacks some. In the table there are more than 80,000 clones, roughly 87% of which are singletons. This material consisted of peripheral blood, taken 28 days after the second AZD1222 dose. These receptors were obtained from an adult who received the AZD1222 COVID-19 vaccine.

The rearrangement links TRBV29-1 to TRBJ2-1, with D perhaps assigned TRBD1 or TRBD2 (6 bases each). Per germline, CDR1 SQVTM and CDR2 ANQGSEA. The CDR3 runs to 13 residues. The V end lost 6 bases, the J end lost 7 bases, and 16 bases lay between the germline ends. CDR3 sequence (DNA): TGCAGCGTCGGGACGGGGGCGAGGAATGAGCAGTTCTTC. Translation: CSVGTGARNEQFF.

The gene calls are TRBV6-5 and TRBJ1-1; 8 positions match TRBD1. V shed 0 bases and J 10 bases; nucleotides not matched to a gene: 1. Germline CDR1 is MNHEY and CDR2 is SVGAGI. The CDR3 consists of 12 residues. In DNA, the CDR3 is TGTGCCAGCAGTTACTCGCAGGGGGCAGCTTTCTTT. Translating it yields CASSYSQGAAFF.

V usage is TRBV19 and J usage is TRBJ1-2; TRBD1 aligns across 7 bases. V dropped 5 bases and J dropped 8; count of bases not matched to a gene: 11. Germline values: CDR1 LNHDA, CDR2 SQIVND (reference sequence). This CDR3 contains 14 residues. In nucleotides, the CDR3 is TGTGCCAGTAGTTCAATGGGACAGCATTACGGCTACACCTTC. This translates into CASSSMGQHYGYTF.

In its sample, this clone was seen once. The chain uses TRBV3-1 (or the pseudogene TRBV3-2) and TRBJ2-5; D may be TRBD1 or TRBD2 (5 bases each). CDR3 size: 14 residues. V lost 0 bases and J 4 bases, leaving 9 bases between the germline ends. CDR1 is LGHDT and CDR2 is YNNKEL in the germline V gene (reference sequence). Written as DNA, the CDR3 is TGTGCCAGCAGCCAAGACCATGGGGGAGAGACCCAGTACTTC. Translation gives CASSQDHGGETQYF.

The rearrangement uses TRBV3-1 (or the pseudogene TRBV3-2) and TRBJ1-6, with D perhaps TRBD1 (6 bases). Trimming pared 7 bases from V and 5 bases from J, leaving 21 bases between. This CDR3 is built from 17 residues. Per germline, CDR1 LGHDT and CDR2 YNNKEL (reference sequence). The CDR3 DNA follows: TGTGCCAGCACCTCCAAGTTTGGTGAGGGGGATAATTCACCCCTCCACTTT. Its translation: CASTSKFGEGDNSPLHF.

The CDR3 sequence is CASSWDTSYNEQFF. The DNA of the CDR3 is TGTGCCAGCAGTTGGGACACATCCTACAATGAGCAGTTCTTC. The chain joins TRBV6-2 or TRBV6-3 to TRBJ2-1; maybe TRBD1 (6 bases). V lost 4 bases, J lost 1 base, and 8 bases lay in between. The length of the CDR3 is 14 residues. CDR1 is MNHEY and CDR2 is SVGEGT in the germline V gene.

The sample holds one count of this clone. V gene TRBV29-1 combines with J gene TRBJ2-5, with no clear D. There are 12 residues in the CDR3. Germline CDR1 SQVTM, CDR2 ANQGSEA. The ends were cut back, 4 bases at V and 3 bases at J, with 9 bases in the middle. CDR3 coding DNA: TGCAGCGTTGGGCCGAGAAAAGAGACCCAGTACTTC. As protein: CSVGPRKETQYF.

This clone was observed many times. The rearrangement uses TRBV7-6 and TRBJ1-1, with D maybe TRBD1 (5 bases). Between the trimmed V and J ends, which lost 3 bases and 3 bases, there was a span of 14 bases. The CDR3 covers 15 residues. Germline values: CDR1 SGHVS, CDR2 FNYEAQ. CDR3 amino acids: CASSFSGGGYTEAFF. The CDR3 DNA sequence: TGTGCCAGCAGCTTTAGTGGTGGGGGGTACACTGAAGCTTTCTTT.

This chain connects TRBV4-1 to TRBJ2-7, with 11 nucleotides matching TRBD2. Germline V gene sequence: CDR1 MGHRA, CDR2 YSYEKL. With 0 bases clipped from V and 0 bases from J, the junction kept 16 bases outside the gene matches. The CDR3 is 21 residues long. CDR3 in amino acids: CASSQDRGGSGGGKSSYEQYF. The CDR3 bases are TGCGCCAGCAGCCAAGATCGTGGTGGTAGCGGGGGGGGAAAGAGCTCCTACGAGCAGTACTTC.

The gene calls are TRBV6-2 or TRBV6-3 and TRBJ2-5; D gene uncertain. The V gene's germline CDR1 is MNHEY and CDR2 SVGEGT. The CDR3 runs to 10 residues. Trimming left V 4 bases short and J 5 bases short, with 2 bases between. The CDR3 DNA follows: TGTGCCAGCAGTTTGGAGACCCAGTACTTC. Protein: CASSLETQYF.

The rearrangement uses TRBV14 and TRBJ2-7; no reliable D call. Germline lookup yields CDR1 SGHDN and CDR2 FVKESK. The CDR3 covers 15 residues. Trimming pared 2 bases from V and 0 bases from J, leaving 11 bases between. CDR3 sequence reads: CASSQYQSLSYEQYF. Here the CDR3 DNA reads TGTGCCAGCAGCCAATATCAAAGCCTCTCCTACGAGCAGTACTTC.

V usage is TRBV19 and J usage is TRBJ1-1; D uncertain. Germline assignment: CDR1 LNHDA and CDR2 SQIVND (reference sequence). This CDR3 contains 15 residues. V was cut by 1 base and J by 1 base, with 10 bases left in between. CDR3 amino acids: CASSIVGGWNTEAFF. CDR3 nucleotides: TGTGCCAGTAGTATAGTTGGAGGGTGGAACACTGAAGCTTTCTTT.

This clone was seen only a few times. J is TRBJ2-1 and V is TRBV19; tentatively, D is TRBD1 (5 bases). V lost 1 base and J lost 0, with 16 bases in between. The length of the CDR3 is 18 residues. Germline V CDR1 and CDR2: LNHDA, SQIVND (reference sequence). The CDR3 loop is CASSIAPIQGYSYNEQFF. DNA for the CDR3: TGTGCCAGTAGTATAGCCCCGATCCAGGGATACTCCTACAATGAGCAGTTCTTC. Using reference TRBV19 and TRBJ2-1 for the parts outside the CDR3, the full variable domain is DGGITQSPKYLFRKEGQNVTLSCEQNLNHDAMYWYRQDPGQGLRLIYYSQIVNDFQKGDIAEGYSVSREKKESFPLTVTSAQKNPTAFYLCASSIAPIQGYSYNEQFFGPGTRLTVL.

The chain uses TRBV30 and TRBJ1-1; D is perhaps TRBD1 (5 bases). Germline CDR1 GTSNPN, CDR2 SVGIG (reference sequence). The CDR3 consists of 11 residues. The ends were cut back, 1 base at V and 6 bases at J, with 6 bases in the middle. The CDR3 sequence is CAWSGGAEAFF. As DNA, the CDR3 is TGTGCCTGGAGTGGGGGGGCTGAAGCTTTCTTT. Full variable domain (missing parts from reference TRBV30 and TRBJ1-1): SQTIHQWPATLVQPVGSPLSLECTVEGTSNPNLYWYRQAAGRGLQLLFYSVGIGQISSEVPQNLSASRPQDRQFILSSKKLLLSDSGFYLCAWSGGAEAFFGQGTRLTVV.

V gene TRBV3-1 (or the pseudogene TRBV3-2) combines with J gene TRBJ1-5; tentatively, D is TRBD1 (6 bases). The V end was cut by 2 bases, the J end by 4 bases, with 12 bases between. The germline V gene has CDR1 LGHDT and CDR2 YNNKEL (reference sequence). The CDR3 has 15 residues. The CDR3 region has the DNA TGTGCCAGCAGCCAATTTCTGGGGGCAAATCAGCCCCAGCATTTT. Encoded protein: CASSQFLGANQPQHF.

The V and J genes are TRBV5-1 and TRBJ2-1; 7 bases align to TRBD2. This CDR3 is 15 amino acids long. Germline loops: CDR1 SGHRS, CDR2 YFSETQ. The trim removed 4 bases at V and 6 bases at J, leaving 10 bases unmatched. The CDR3: CASSPALARSNEQFF. The CDR3 coding sequence is TGCGCCAGCAGCCCCGCACTAGCGCGTTCCAATGAGCAGTTCTTC.

V gene TRBV5-1 combines with J gene TRBJ2-2; 11 nucleotides line up with TRBD2. Germline V gene data show CDR1 as SGHRS and CDR2 as YFSETQ. Trimming cost V 1 base and J 4 bases; bases outside gene matches: 9. This CDR3 region has 18 residues. CDR3 sequence (DNA): TGCGCCAGCAGCTTGCTTCCTAGCGGGGGGCCATTCACCGGGGAGCTGTTTTTT. It specifies CASSLLPSGGPFTGELFF.

J is TRBJ1-6 and V is TRBV4-1; D not resolved. The V gene's germline CDR1 is MGHRA and CDR2 YSYEKL. The CDR3 totals 15 residues. Trimming removed 1 base from V and 1 base from J, with 5 bases in between. Written as DNA, the CDR3 is TGCGCCAGCAGCCAAGCCGGGTCCTATAATTCACCCCTCCACTTT. This codes for CASSQAGSYNSPLHF.

The rearrangement uses TRBV6-5 and TRBJ1-1; no definite D call. Germline loops: CDR1 MNHEY, CDR2 SVGAGI. V dropped 4 bases and J dropped 5 bases, with 11 bases sitting between them. The CDR3 is made up of 13 amino acids. The CDR3 DNA is TGTGCCAGCAGTTCCCTGGGAGGGACTGAAGCTTTCTTT. As protein: CASSSLGGTEAFF.